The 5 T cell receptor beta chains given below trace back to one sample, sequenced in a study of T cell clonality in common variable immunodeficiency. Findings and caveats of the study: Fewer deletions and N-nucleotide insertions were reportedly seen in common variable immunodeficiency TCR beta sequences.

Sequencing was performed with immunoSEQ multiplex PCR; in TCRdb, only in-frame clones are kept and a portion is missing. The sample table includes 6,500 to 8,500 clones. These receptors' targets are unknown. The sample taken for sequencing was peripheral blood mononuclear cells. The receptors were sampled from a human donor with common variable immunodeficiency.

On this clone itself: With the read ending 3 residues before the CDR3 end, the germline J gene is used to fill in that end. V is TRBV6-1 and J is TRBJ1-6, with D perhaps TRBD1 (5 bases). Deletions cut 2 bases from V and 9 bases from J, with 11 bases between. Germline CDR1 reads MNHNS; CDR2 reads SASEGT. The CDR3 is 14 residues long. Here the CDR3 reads CASSERRGFSPLHF. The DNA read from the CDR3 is TGTGCCAGCAGTGAAAGAAGGGGTTTTTCACCC.

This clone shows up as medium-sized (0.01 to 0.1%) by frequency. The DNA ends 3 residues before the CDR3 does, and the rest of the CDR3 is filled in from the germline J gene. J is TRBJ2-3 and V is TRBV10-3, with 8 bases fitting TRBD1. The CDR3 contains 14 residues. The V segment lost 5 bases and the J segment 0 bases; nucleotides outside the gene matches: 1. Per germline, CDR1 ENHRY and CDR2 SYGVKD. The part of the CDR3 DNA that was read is TGTGCCATCAGTCAGGGGGCGAGCACAGATACG. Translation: CAISQGASTDT. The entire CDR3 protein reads CAISQGASTDTQYF.

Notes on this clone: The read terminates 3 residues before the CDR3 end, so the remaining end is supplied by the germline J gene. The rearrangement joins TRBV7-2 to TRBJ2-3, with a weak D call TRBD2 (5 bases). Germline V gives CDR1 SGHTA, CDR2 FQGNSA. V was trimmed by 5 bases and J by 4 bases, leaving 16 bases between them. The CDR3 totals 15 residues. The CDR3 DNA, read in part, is TGTGCCAGCAGCCCTTCGAGGGTAGGCGCAGATACG. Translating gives CASSPSRVGADT. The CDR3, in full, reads CASSPSRVGADTQYF.

CDR3: CSARDDARPYYEQYF. The CDR3 bases that were read are TGCAGTGCTAGAGATGACGCTAGACCGTACTACGAG. This chain connects TRBV20-1 to TRBJ2-7, with D unresolved. The read comes to an end 3 residues before the CDR3 does, leaving the germline J gene to fill in the end. This CDR3 spans 15 amino acids. V was shortened by 0 bases and J by 3 bases, with 15 bases between the two germline ends. Germline CDR1 is DFQATT and CDR2 is SNEGSKA (reference sequence).

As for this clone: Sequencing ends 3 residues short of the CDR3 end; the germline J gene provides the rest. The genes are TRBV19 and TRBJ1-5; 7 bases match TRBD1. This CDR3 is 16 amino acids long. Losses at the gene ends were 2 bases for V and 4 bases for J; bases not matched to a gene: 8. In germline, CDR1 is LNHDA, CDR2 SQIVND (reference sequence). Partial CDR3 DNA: TGTGCCAGTAGTATAAGGCTCCGCAGGGGGAATCAGCCC. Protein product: CASSIRLRRGNQP. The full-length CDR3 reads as CASSIRLRRGNQPQHF. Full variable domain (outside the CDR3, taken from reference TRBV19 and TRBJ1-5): DGGITQSPKYLFRKEGQNVTLSCEQNLNHDAMYWYRQDPGQGLRLIYYSQIVNDFQKGDIAEGYSVSREKKESFPLTVTSAQKNPTAFYLCASSIRLRRGNQPQHFGDGTRLSIL.